The 9 T cell receptor beta chains given below trace back to one sample, sequenced in a study of cytomegalovirus exposure and HLA in healthy donors. The PCR made use of 60 Vbeta and 13 Jbeta primers. This table comes from immunoSEQ multiplex PCR, and its TCRdb copy is limited to in-frame clones, with some not included. The data contain under 150,000 clones, approximately 80% of them singletons. Sequenced material: PBMCs. The receptors come from a woman between 40 and 55 years old in good health and CMV-seropositive.

This rearrangement joins TRBV6-1 to TRBJ2-2; D is uncertain. This CDR3 has 13 amino acids. Germline V gene sequence: CDR1 MNHNS, CDR2 SASEGT. V shed 7 bases and J shed 4 bases, with 10 bases lying between them. CDR3 coding DNA: TGTGCCAGCACTGACGTCCTCACCGGGGAGCTGTTTTTT. It specifies CASTDVLTGELFF.

CDR3 protein: CASRPRGSSYNEQFF. CDR3 DNA sequence: TGTGCCAGCAGACCCAGGGGATCCTCCTACAATGAGCAGTTCTTC. The V and J genes are TRBV7-9 and TRBJ2-1; D perhaps matches TRBD1 (6 bases). The germline gives CDR1 SEHNR, CDR2 FQNEAQ (reference sequence). The CDR3 length is 15 residues. Trimming removed 6 bases from V and 0 bases from J, with 12 bases in between.

The gene calls are TRBV14 and TRBJ2-5; D unresolved. CDR3 length equals 13 residues. Germline loops: CDR1 SGHDN, CDR2 FVKESK. Between the trimmed V and J ends, which lost 0 bases and 5 bases, there was a span of 7 bases. CDR3 amino acids: CASSQDARETQYF. The CDR3 DNA follows: TGTGCCAGCAGCCAAGACGCCAGGGAGACCCAGTACTTC.

This chain links TRBV28 with TRBJ2-7; D gene ambiguous. The germline CDR1 and CDR2 sequences are MDHEN and SYDVKM. The V and J ends lost 8 bases and 3 bases respectively, with 8 bases between them. This CDR3 spans 11 amino acids. CDR3 protein: CASLSGYEQYF. CDR3 sequence (DNA): TGTGCCAGCCTCAGTGGCTACGAGCAGTACTTC.

The chain joins TRBV5-1 to TRBJ2-3, with D unresolved. Germline CDR1 reads SGHRS; CDR2 reads YFSETQ. V was cut by 1 base and J by 1 base, with 10 bases left in between. The CDR3 loop spans 15 amino acids. The CDR3 loop is CASSLTTLRTDTQYF. The CDR3 coding sequence is TGCGCCAGCAGCTTGACTACCCTACGCACAGATACGCAGTATTTT.

The rearrangement links TRBV11-2 to TRBJ2-7, with 9 bases matching TRBD2. V gave up 7 bases and J gave up 3 bases; unmatched junction bases: 10. CDR3 length: 15 amino acids. The germline CDR1 and CDR2 sequences are SGHAT and FQNNGV. The CDR3 coding sequence is TGTGCCAGCACTCCCTTATTTAGCGGGAGCTACGAGCAGTACTTC. Translated: CASTPLFSGSYEQYF.

This sequence joins TRBV6-1 and TRBJ2-1; D possibly corresponds to TRBD1 (6 bases). The germline V gene encodes CDR1 MNHNS and CDR2 SASEGT. This CDR3 is built from 16 residues. Trimming pared 2 bases from V and 10 bases from J, leaving 21 bases between. CDR3 bases: TGTGCCAGCAGTGAAACCACGGTAACAGGGCGTTCCGAGCAGTTCTTC. Translation gives CASSETTVTGRSEQFF.

The chain links TRBV6-6 to TRBJ1-1; D is ambiguous. The CDR3 covers 14 residues. V was clipped by 8 bases and J by 0 bases, with 13 bases between them. Looked up from germline, CDR1 is MNHNY and CDR2 is SVGAGI (reference sequence). CDR3 in amino acids: CASEGGAMNTEAFF. The DNA of the CDR3 is TGTGCCAGCGAGGGAGGAGCGATGAACACTGAAGCTTTCTTT.

This chain connects TRBV6-1 to TRBJ2-2; 9 bases agree with TRBD1. Germline V gene lookup returns CDR1 MNHNS and CDR2 SASEGT. The CDR3 has 15 amino acids. The V segment lost 1 base and the J segment 3 bases; nucleotides outside the gene matches: 0. CDR3 sequence (DNA): TGTGCCAGCAGTGAAGGGACAGGGGACACCGGGGAGCTGTTTTTT. Translated: CASSEGTGDTGELFF.